This record covers a single TCR beta chain. Its specificity is not known. A read error may produce the germline difference seen at one junction end. The sample comes from a study of radiotherapy plus CTLA-4 blockade in lung cancer. General study points: The best predictor of response was reported to be early blood T cell clone dynamics, with interferon-beta.

TCRdb's copy holds only in-frame clones and misses some; the assay was immunoSEQ multiplex PCR. Here the sample spans about 120,000 clones, about 77% being singletons. Focal radiation with ipilimumab CTLA-4 blockade was given to patients with chemo-refractory metastatic non-small-cell lung cancer. The length of the CDR3 is 15 residues. The germline CDR1 and CDR2 sequences are GTSNPN and SVGIG (reference sequence). The chain carries TRBV30 and TRBJ1-5; TRBD1 agrees at 8 bases. The TCR comes from a human donor with non-small cell lung cancer who had a partial response to radiotherapy plus ipilimumab. The sample was peripheral blood, taken from a patient treated with radiotherapy plus ipilimumab. The CDR3, as DNA: TGTGCCTGGAGTGGAGACAGGGGATTCAATCAGTCCCAGCATTTT. This codes for CAWSGDRGFNQSQHF.